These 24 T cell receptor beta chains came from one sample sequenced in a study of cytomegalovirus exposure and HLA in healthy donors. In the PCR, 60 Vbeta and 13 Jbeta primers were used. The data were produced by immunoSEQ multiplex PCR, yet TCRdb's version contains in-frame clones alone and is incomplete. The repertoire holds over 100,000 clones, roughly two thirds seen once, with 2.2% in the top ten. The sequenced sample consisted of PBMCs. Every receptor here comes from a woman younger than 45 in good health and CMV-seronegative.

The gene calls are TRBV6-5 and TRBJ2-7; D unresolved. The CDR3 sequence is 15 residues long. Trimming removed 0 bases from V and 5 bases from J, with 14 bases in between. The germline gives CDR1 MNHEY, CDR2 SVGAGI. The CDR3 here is CASSYSIVQKNEQYF. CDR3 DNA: TGTGCCAGCAGTTACTCGATTGTTCAGAAAAACGAGCAGTACTTC.

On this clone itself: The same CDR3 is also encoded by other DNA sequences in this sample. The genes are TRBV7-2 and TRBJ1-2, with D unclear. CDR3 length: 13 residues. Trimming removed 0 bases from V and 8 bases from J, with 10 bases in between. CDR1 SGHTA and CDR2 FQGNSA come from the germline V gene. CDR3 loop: CASSLALRGGYTF. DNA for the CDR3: TGTGCCAGCAGCTTAGCGCTCCGGGGAGGCTACACCTTC.

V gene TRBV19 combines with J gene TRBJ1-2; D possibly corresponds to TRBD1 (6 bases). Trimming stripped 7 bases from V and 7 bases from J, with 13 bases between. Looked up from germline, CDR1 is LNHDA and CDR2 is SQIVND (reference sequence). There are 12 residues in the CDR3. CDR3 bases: TGTGCCAGTAAAGGGGACAACGTTGGCTACACCTTC. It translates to CASKGDNVGYTF.

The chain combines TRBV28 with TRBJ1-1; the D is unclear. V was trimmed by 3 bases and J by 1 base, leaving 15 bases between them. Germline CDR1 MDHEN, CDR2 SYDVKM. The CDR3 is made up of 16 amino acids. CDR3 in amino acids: CASSFTLHGGNTEAFF. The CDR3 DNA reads TGTGCCAGCAGTTTTACCCTCCACGGCGGGAACACTGAAGCTTTCTTT. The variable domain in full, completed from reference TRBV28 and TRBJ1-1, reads DVKVTQSSRYLVKRTGEKVFLECVQDMDHENMFWYRQDPGLGLRLIYFSYDVKMKEKGDIPEGYSVSREKKERFSLILESASTNQTSMYLCASSFTLHGGNTEAFFGQGTRLTVV.

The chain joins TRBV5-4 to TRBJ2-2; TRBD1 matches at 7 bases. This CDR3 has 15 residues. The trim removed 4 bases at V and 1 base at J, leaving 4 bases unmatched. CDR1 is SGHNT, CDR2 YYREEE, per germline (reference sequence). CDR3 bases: TGTGCCAGCAGCCCGGACAGGATGAACACCGGGGAGCTGTTTTTT. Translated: CASSPDRMNTGELFF. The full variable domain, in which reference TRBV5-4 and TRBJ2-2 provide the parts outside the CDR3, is ETGVTQSPTHLIKTRGQQVTLRCSSQSGHNTVSWYQQALGQGPQFIFQYYREEENGRGNFPPRFSGLQFPNYSSELNVNALELDDSALYLCASSPDRMNTGELFFGEGSRLTVL.

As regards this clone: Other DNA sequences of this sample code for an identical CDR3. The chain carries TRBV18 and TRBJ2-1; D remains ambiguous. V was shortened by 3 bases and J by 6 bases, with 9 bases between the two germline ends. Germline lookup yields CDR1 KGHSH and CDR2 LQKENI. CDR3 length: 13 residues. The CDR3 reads CASSPGQVNEQFF. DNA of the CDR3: TGTGCCAGCTCACCGGGCCAGGTCAATGAGCAGTTCTTC.

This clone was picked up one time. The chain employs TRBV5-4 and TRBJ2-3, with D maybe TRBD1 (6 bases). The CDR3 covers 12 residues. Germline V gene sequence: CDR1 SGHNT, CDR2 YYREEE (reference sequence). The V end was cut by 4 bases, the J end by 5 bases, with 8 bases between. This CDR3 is CASSRGGDTQYF. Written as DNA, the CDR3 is TGTGCCAGCAGCAGAGGGGGAGATACGCAGTATTTT.

The CDR3 loop reads CASSGLGGVNLYGYTF. In DNA, the CDR3 is TGTGCCAGCAGTGGACTCGGAGGGGTCAACCTCTATGGCTACACCTTC. The chain recombines TRBV6-1 with TRBJ1-2; TRBD1 might be the D (5 bases). The CDR3 runs to 16 residues. V was cut by 4 bases and J by 4 bases, with 19 bases left in between. The germline V gene encodes CDR1 MNHNS and CDR2 SASEGT.

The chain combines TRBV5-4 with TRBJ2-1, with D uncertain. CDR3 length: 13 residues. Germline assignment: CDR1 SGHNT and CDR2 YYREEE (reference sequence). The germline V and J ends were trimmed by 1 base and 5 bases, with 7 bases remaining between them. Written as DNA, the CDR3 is TGTGCCAGCAGCTTGAGTCAGGACAATGAGCAGTTCTTC. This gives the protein CASSLSQDNEQFF.

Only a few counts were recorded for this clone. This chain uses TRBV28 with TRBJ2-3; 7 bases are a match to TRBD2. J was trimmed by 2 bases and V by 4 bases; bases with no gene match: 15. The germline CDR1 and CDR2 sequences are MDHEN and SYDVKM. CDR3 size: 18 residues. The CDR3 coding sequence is TGTGCCAGCAGTTCCCCCGAGCCCGCGGGAGATGACACAGATACGCAGTATTTT. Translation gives CASSSPEPAGDDTDTQYF.

CDR3 sequence reads: CASSQNRGVNTEAFF. CDR3 bases: TGTGCCAGCAGCCAAAACAGGGGTGTGAACACTGAAGCTTTCTTT. The chain joins TRBV28 to TRBJ1-1; 7 bases map to TRBD1. Germline V CDR1 and CDR2: MDHEN, SYDVKM. The V gene end was trimmed by 6 bases and the J gene end by 0 bases; junction bases not matched to a gene: 7. The CDR3 length is 15 residues.

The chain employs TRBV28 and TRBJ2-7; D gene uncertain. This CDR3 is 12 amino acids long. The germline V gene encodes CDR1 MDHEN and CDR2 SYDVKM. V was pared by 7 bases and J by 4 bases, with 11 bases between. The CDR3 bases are TGTGCCAGCACTACCCCTCGGTACGAGCAGTACTTC. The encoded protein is CASTTPRYEQYF. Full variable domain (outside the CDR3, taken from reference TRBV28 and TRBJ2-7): DVKVTQSSRYLVKRTGEKVFLECVQDMDHENMFWYRQDPGLGLRLIYFSYDVKMKEKGDIPEGYSVSREKKERFSLILESASTNQTSMYLCASTTPRYEQYFGPGTRLTVT.

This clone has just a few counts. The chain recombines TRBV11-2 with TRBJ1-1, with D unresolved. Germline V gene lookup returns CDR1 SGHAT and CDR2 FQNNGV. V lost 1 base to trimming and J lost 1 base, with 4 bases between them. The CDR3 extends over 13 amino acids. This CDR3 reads CASSLGQNTEAFF. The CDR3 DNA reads TGTGCCAGCAGCTTAGGGCAGAACACTGAAGCTTTCTTT.

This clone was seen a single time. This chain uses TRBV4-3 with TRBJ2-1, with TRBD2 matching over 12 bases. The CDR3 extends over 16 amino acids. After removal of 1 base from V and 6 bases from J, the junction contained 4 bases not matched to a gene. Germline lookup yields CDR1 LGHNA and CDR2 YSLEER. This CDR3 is CASSQGLAGDLNEQFF. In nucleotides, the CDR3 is TGCGCCAGCAGCCAAGGACTAGCGGGAGATCTCAATGAGCAGTTCTTC.

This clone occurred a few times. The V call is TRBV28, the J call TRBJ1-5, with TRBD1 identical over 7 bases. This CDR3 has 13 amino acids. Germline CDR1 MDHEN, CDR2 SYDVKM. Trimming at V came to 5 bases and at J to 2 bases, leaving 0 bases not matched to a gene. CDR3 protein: CASSTGGNQPQHF. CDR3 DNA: TGTGCCAGCAGTACAGGGGGCAATCAGCCCCAGCATTTT. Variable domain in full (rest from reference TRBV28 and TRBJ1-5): DVKVTQSSRYLVKRTGEKVFLECVQDMDHENMFWYRQDPGLGLRLIYFSYDVKMKEKGDIPEGYSVSREKKERFSLILESASTNQTSMYLCASSTGGNQPQHFGDGTRLSIL.

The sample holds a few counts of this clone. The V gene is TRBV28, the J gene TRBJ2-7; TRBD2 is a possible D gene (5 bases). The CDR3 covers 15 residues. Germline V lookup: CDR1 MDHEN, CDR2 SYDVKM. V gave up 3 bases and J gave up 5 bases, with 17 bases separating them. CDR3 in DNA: TGTGCCAGCAGTTTTTTGAAGAGCGGCCGGGACGAGCAGTACTTC. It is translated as CASSFLKSGRDEQYF.

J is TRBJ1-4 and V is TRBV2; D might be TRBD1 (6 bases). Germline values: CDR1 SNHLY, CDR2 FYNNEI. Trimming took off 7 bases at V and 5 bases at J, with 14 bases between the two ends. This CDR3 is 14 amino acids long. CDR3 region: CASNPTGPNEKLFF. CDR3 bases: TGTGCCAGCAACCCGACAGGACCGAATGAAAAACTGTTTTTT.

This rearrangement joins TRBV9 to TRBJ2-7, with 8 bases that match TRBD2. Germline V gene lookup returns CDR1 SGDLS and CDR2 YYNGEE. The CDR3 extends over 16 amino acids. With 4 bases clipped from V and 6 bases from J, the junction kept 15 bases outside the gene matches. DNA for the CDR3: TGTGCCAGCAGCCCTCATGCCGGACTAGCTTCACCCGAGCAGTACTTC. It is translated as CASSPHAGLASPEQYF.

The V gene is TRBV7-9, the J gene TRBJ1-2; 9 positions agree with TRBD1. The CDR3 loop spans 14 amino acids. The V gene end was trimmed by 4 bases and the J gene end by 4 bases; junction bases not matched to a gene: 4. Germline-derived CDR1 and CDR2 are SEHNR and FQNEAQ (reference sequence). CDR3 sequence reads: CASSSGTGPYGYTF. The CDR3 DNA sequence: TGTGCCAGCAGCTCCGGGACAGGGCCCTATGGCTACACCTTC.

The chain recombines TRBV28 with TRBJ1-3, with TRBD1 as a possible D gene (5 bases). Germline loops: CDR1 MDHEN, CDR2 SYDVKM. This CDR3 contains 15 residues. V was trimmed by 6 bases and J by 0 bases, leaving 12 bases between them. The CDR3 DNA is TGTGCCAGCAGCCCTGGGACTGACTCTGGAAACACCATATATTTT. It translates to CASSPGTDSGNTIYF. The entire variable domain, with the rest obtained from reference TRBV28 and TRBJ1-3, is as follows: DVKVTQSSRYLVKRTGEKVFLECVQDMDHENMFWYRQDPGLGLRLIYFSYDVKMKEKGDIPEGYSVSREKKERFSLILESASTNQTSMYLCASSPGTDSGNTIYFGEGSWLTVV.

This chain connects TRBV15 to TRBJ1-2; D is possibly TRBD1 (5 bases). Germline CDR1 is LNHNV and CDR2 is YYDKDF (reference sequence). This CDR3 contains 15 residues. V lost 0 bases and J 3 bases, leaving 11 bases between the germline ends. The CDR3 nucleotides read TGTGCCACCAGCAGAGATCTCCGGGACTACTATGGCTACACCTTC. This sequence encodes CATSRDLRDYYGYTF.

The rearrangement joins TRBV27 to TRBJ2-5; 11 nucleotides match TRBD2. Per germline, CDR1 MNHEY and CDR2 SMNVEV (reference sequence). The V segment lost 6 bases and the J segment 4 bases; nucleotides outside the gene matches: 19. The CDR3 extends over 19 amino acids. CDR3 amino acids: CASRNIVAGGPIGRETQYF. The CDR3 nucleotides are TGTGCCAGCAGAAACATAGTAGCGGGAGGGCCGATTGGCAGAGAGACCCAGTACTTC.

CDR3 DNA sequence: TGTGCCAGCAGTGACCGCGGGAGGCCCTACAATGAGCAGTTCTTC. Translated: CASSDRGRPYNEQFF. The chain is built from TRBV6-4 and TRBJ2-1, with TRBD2 matching 8 bases. Germline V CDR1 and CDR2: MRHNA, SNTAGT. CDR3 length equals 15 residues. Unmatched junction bases numbered 2, after V lost 2 bases and J lost 2 bases.

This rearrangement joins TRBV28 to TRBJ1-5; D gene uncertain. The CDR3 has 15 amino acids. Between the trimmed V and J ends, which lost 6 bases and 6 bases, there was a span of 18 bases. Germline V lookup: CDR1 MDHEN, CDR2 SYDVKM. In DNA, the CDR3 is TGTGCCAGCAGCCGAGGGCCTCACGACGGTCAGCCCCAGCATTTT. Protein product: CASSRGPHDGQPQHF.